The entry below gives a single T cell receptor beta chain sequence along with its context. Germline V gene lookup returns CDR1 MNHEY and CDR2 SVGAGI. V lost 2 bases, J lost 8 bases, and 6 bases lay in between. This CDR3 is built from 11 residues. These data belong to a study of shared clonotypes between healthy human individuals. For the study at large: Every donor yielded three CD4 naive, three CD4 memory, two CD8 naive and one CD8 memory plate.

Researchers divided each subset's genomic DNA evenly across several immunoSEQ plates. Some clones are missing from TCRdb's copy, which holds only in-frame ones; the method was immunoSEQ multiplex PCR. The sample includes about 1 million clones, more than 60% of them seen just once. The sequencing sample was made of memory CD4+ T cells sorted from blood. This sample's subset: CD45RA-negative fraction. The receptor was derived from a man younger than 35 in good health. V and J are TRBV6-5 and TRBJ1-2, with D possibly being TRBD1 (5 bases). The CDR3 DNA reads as TGTGCCAGCAGTTACAGGGGCGGCTACACCTTC. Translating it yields CASSYRGGYTF.